This entry is about one TCR beta chain. The data derive from a study of blood T cell repertoires in COVID-19. The method was immunoSEQ multiplex PCR; TCRdb's version includes in-frame clones alone and lacks a portion of them. The profile shows 90,000 to 120,000 clones, approximately 88% of them singletons. This TCR was sampled from a man aged 35 to 55 with active or convalescent COVID-19. The material sequenced was peripheral blood.

CDR3 protein: CASNSVGHPQETQYF. Written as DNA, the CDR3 is TGCGCCAGCAACTCCGTAGGACACCCACAAGAGACCCAGTACTTC. J is TRBJ2-5 and V is TRBV5-1; maybe TRBD1 (5 bases). V gave up 6 bases and J gave up 2 bases, with 17 bases separating them. Germline loops: CDR1 SGHRS, CDR2 YFSETQ. This CDR3 is built from 15 residues.